These 17 T cell receptor beta chains share one sample of origin, sequenced in a study of cytomegalovirus exposure and HLA in healthy donors. The PCR contained 60 Vbeta and 13 Jbeta primers. Sequencing used immunoSEQ multiplex PCR; TCRdb keeps in-frame clones, though not all of them. This table holds 95,000 to 150,000 clones, 15% to 19% found once. Source material: PBMCs. The receptors were sampled from a woman under 30 in good health and CMV-seronegative.

J is TRBJ1-2 and V is TRBV27, with D possibly being TRBD1 (6 bases). The germline CDR1 and CDR2 sequences are MNHEY and SMNVEV (reference sequence). Trimming shortened V by 3 bases and J by 3 bases, and 14 bases separated the two germline ends. The CDR3 spans 15 residues. The CDR3 spells CASSFLRSGDYGYTF. Here the CDR3 DNA reads TGTGCCAGCAGTTTCTTGAGGTCAGGGGACTATGGCTACACCTTC.

The chain recombines TRBV2 with TRBJ1-1; 8 bases match TRBD1. Looked up from germline, CDR1 is SNHLY and CDR2 is FYNNEI. V lost 6 bases and J lost 1; bases outside the gene matches: 4. CDR3 length equals 14 residues. CDR3 bases: TGTGCCAGCAGAACCAGGGGGCAGAACACTGAAGCTTTCTTT. Translating it yields CASRTRGQNTEAFF. Full variable domain (rest looked up from reference TRBV2 and TRBJ1-1): EPEVTQTPSHQVTQMGQEVILRCVPISNHLYFYWYRQILGQKVEFLVSFYNNEISEKSEIFDDQFSVERPDGSNFTLKIRSTKLEDSAMYFCASRTRGQNTEAFFGQGTRLTVV.

This chain connects TRBV2 to TRBJ1-6; D gene ambiguous. CDR3 length: 18 amino acids. With 5 bases removed from V and 8 bases from J, the gap between germline ends came to 25 bases. Per germline, CDR1 SNHLY and CDR2 FYNNEI. The chain's CDR3 is CASSHFGRASASDSPLHF. The CDR3 nucleotides are TGTGCCAGCAGTCATTTTGGGCGGGCTTCAGCGAGTGATTCACCCCTCCACTTT. The complete variable domain, with remaining parts taken from reference TRBV2 and TRBJ1-6, reads EPEVTQTPSHQVTQMGQEVILRCVPISNHLYFYWYRQILGQKVEFLVSFYNNEISEKSEIFDDQFSVERPDGSNFTLKIRSTKLEDSAMYFCASSHFGRASASDSPLHFGNGTRLTVT.

V gene TRBV7-9 combines with J gene TRBJ2-2, with a possible D match to TRBD1 (5 bases). The CDR3 contains 17 residues. The V end was cut by 3 bases, the J end by 3 bases, with 17 bases between. Looked up from germline, CDR1 is SEHNR and CDR2 is FQNEAQ (reference sequence). In DNA, the CDR3 is TGTGCCAGCAGCTTGGGGCTCGCAGGGATTTACACCGGGGAGCTGTTTTTT. This translates into CASSLGLAGIYTGELFF.

In the case of this clone: This specimen includes other DNA sequences encoding the same CDR3. This chain joins TRBV5-4 and TRBJ2-5; perhaps TRBD1 as D (6 bases). There are 14 residues in the CDR3. Between the trimmed V and J ends, which lost 8 bases and 1 base, there was a span of 15 bases. Germline values: CDR1 SGHNT, CDR2 YYREEE (reference sequence). This CDR3 reads CASSHRTVQETQYF. In DNA form, the CDR3 reads TGTGCCAGTAGTCATAGGACAGTCCAAGAGACCCAGTACTTC.

This clone was found a few times. V gene TRBV19 combines with J gene TRBJ1-2, with a weak D call TRBD1 (5 bases). CDR3 size: 14 residues. Looked up from germline, CDR1 is LNHDA and CDR2 is SQIVND (reference sequence). V lost 6 bases and J lost 1, with 12 bases in between. Written as DNA, the CDR3 is TGTGCCAGTAGCCCATCGCAGGGTAACTATGGCTACACCTTC. Translating it yields CASSPSQGNYGYTF.

This chain joins TRBV4-1 and TRBJ1-2; no clear D. This CDR3 has 13 residues. Trimming removed 0 bases from V and 6 bases from J, with 8 bases in between. Germline-derived CDR1 and CDR2 are MGHRA and YSYEKL. The CDR3 DNA follows: TGCGCCAGCAGCCAAGACGGAGGGAATGGCTACACCTTC. It encodes CASSQDGGNGYTF.

This clone was seen a few times. The chain has TRBV5-8 and TRBJ1-1; a possible D gene is TRBD1 (6 bases). The CDR3 runs to 15 residues. CDR1 is SGHTS, CDR2 YDEGEE, per germline. Trimming stripped 4 bases from V and 1 base from J, with 14 bases between. CDR3 coding DNA: TGTGCCAGCAGCACTCACAGGGCCCCGAACACTGAAGCTTTCTTT. It translates to CASSTHRAPNTEAFF. Filled out from reference TRBV5-8 and TRBJ1-1, the complete variable domain reads EAGVTQSPTHLIKTRGQQATLRCSPISGHTSVYWYQQALGLGLQFLLWYDEGEERNRGNFPPRFSGRQFPNYSSELNVNALELEDSALYLCASSTHRAPNTEAFFGQGTRLTVV.

The table lists this clone with a count of one. The V and J genes are TRBV5-1 and TRBJ2-5; D gene uncertain. This CDR3 region has 13 residues. Germline V lookup: CDR1 SGHRS, CDR2 YFSETQ. Trimming pared 4 bases from V and 1 base from J, leaving 8 bases between. Written as DNA, the CDR3 is TGCGCCAGCAGCCGAGCCATCCAAGAGACCCAGTACTTC. As protein: CASSRAIQETQYF.

This clone was counted only a few times. V gene TRBV2 combines with J gene TRBJ2-5; tentatively, D is TRBD2 (5 bases). The germline gives CDR1 SNHLY, CDR2 FYNNEI. The CDR3 is made up of 16 amino acids. V was clipped by 0 bases and J by 2 bases, with 13 bases between them. The CDR3 nucleotides are TGTGCCAGCAGTGAAGCTTTAGGACTTCGGCAAGAGACCCAGTACTTC. This sequence encodes CASSEALGLRQETQYF.

This clone was observed a few times. The J gene is TRBJ1-5, the V gene TRBV19; a weak D match, TRBD1 (6 bases). This CDR3 contains 12 residues. The V and J ends lost 4 bases and 6 bases respectively, with 7 bases between them. CDR1 and CDR2 from the germline V gene are LNHDA and SQIVND (reference sequence). The CDR3 is CASSRGGQPQHF. Here the CDR3 DNA reads TGTGCCAGTAGTAGAGGGGGTCAGCCCCAGCATTTT.

This clone was observed a handful of times. This chain joins TRBV6-5 and TRBJ1-1; maybe TRBD1 (6 bases). V dropped 2 bases and J dropped 0 bases, with 13 bases sitting between them. The CDR3 extends over 16 amino acids. Per germline, CDR1 MNHEY and CDR2 SVGAGI. The CDR3 nucleotides read TGTGCCAGCAGTTACACCACACAGGGACTGAACACTGAAGCTTTCTTT. The encoded protein is CASSYTTQGLNTEAFF.

In this sample, this clone turned up a few times. This chain links TRBV7-9 with TRBJ2-7; TRBD2 matches at 9 bases. With 5 bases clipped from V and 6 bases from J, the junction kept 11 bases outside the gene matches. The CDR3 has 15 amino acids. The germline gives CDR1 SEHNR, CDR2 FQNEAQ (reference sequence). The CDR3 spells CASSGRVAGAGEQYF. For the CDR3, the DNA is TGTGCCAGCAGCGGTCGAGTAGCGGGAGCCGGCGAGCAGTACTTC.

The chain carries TRBV5-6 and TRBJ2-7; tentative D call: TRBD1 (6 bases). The CDR3 runs 13 residues. Trimming stripped 4 bases from V and 0 bases from J, with 8 bases between. Germline V gene data show CDR1 as SGHDT and CDR2 as YYEEEE. The CDR3 DNA is TGTGCCAGCAGCGGACAGATCTCCTACGAGCAGTACTTC. Protein product: CASSGQISYEQYF.

The chain employs TRBV19 and TRBJ2-1; 12 positions match TRBD2. J lost 7 bases, V lost 4 bases, and 2 bases had no gene match. CDR1 and CDR2 from the germline V gene are LNHDA and SQIVND (reference sequence). This CDR3 comprises 14 residues. As DNA, the CDR3 is TGTGCCAGTAGTACCGGACTAGCGGGGAATGAGCAGTTCTTC. Its translation is CASSTGLAGNEQFF.

Only a few counts were recorded for this clone. The chain uses TRBV5-1 and TRBJ2-1; the match to TRBD2 covers 10 bases. The CDR3 is 16 residues long. V lost 3 bases and J lost 9; bases outside the gene matches: 12. The germline gives CDR1 SGHRS, CDR2 YFSETQ. In DNA form, the CDR3 reads TGCGCCAGCAGCTATGGGGCTAGCGGGAGTGCGAGTGAGCAGTTCTTC. Protein product: CASSYGASGSASEQFF.

The chain joins TRBV10-3 to TRBJ2-5; D might be TRBD2 (5 bases). With 10 bases removed from V and 5 bases from J, the gap between germline ends came to 14 bases. The length of the CDR3 is 12 residues. Germline V CDR1 and CDR2: ENHRY, SYGVKD. The DNA of the CDR3 is TGTGCCACCGCTACGAGGGAGGAGACCCAGTACTTC. Protein: CATATREETQYF.